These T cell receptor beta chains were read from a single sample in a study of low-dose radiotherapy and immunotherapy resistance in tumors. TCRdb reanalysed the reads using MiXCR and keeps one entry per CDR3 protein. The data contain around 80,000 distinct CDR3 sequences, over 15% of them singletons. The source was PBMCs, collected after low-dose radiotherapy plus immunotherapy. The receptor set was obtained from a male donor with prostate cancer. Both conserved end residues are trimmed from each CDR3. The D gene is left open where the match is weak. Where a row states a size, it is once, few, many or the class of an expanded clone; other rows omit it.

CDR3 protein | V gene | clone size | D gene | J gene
ASSESDYQPQH | TRBV6-1 | NA | NA | TRBJ1-5
ASTGLSSGANVLT | TRBV28 | many | NA | TRBJ2-6
ASSDETQGNNEQF | TRBV25-1 | many | TRBD1 | TRBJ2-1
SARDSGGETQY | TRBV29-1 | many | TRBD2 | TRBJ2-5
ASSPGQGGETQY | TRBV2 | many | TRBD1 | TRBJ2-5
ASSLQGVMNQPQH | TRBV2 | few | TRBD1 | TRBJ1-5
ASSVRVLETQY | TRBV4-1 | many | NA | TRBJ2-5
ASGAPRFGGSYNEQF | TRBV5-1 | many | NA | TRBJ2-1
SATTLTVNTEAF | TRBV29-1 | many | NA | TRBJ1-1
SARGTGMETQY | TRBV20-1 | many | TRBD1 | TRBJ2-5
ATSGPEWAGGYQETQY | TRBV24-1 | once | NA | TRBJ2-5
ASTAGGTETQY | TRBV6-6 | many | TRBD1 | TRBJ2-5
ATLKLGDPELF | TRBV7-2 | NA | NA | TRBJ2-2
ASRGTAINTGELF | TRBV21-1 | many | NA | TRBJ2-2
ASSTRGNEQF | TRBV7-2 | many | NA | TRBJ2-1